The subject of this entry is one TCR beta chain. Antigen: not known. The sample comes from a study of siplizumab effects on memory and regulatory T cells. Method: immunoSEQ multiplex PCR; TCRdb's copy keeps in-frame clones and lacks some. The data contain around 15,000 clones, roughly 40% of them singletons. The CDR3 contains 14 residues. V was pared by 3 bases and J by 9 bases, with 15 bases between. Germline V gene lookup returns CDR1 LNHDA and CDR2 SQIVND (reference sequence). The study's findings and limits: Siplizumab cultures yielded proliferating Tregs whose suppressive function was not confirmed. The diversity of naive T cells seemed greater than that of memory cells, and their alloresponse contribution seemed major.

Coculturing at 37°C lasted 5 to 7 days for the mixed lymphocyte reaction cells. Violet Dye was applied to stimulator PBMCs and CFSE to responder PBMCs before a 1:1 mix. The material sequenced was CFSE-low (dividing) CD4+ T cells sorted from an allogeneic mixed lymphocyte reaction. This clonotype was obtained from a human donor in good health; the cells came from an allogeneic mixed lymphocyte reaction. Some clones in this sample may be carry-over from other donors' samples. The V and J genes are TRBV19 and TRBJ1-5; D possibly corresponds to TRBD1 (6 bases). The CDR3 here is CASSIEAGAWPQHF. CDR3 coding DNA: TGTGCCAGTAGTATTGAGGCAGGGGCATGGCCCCAGCATTTT.